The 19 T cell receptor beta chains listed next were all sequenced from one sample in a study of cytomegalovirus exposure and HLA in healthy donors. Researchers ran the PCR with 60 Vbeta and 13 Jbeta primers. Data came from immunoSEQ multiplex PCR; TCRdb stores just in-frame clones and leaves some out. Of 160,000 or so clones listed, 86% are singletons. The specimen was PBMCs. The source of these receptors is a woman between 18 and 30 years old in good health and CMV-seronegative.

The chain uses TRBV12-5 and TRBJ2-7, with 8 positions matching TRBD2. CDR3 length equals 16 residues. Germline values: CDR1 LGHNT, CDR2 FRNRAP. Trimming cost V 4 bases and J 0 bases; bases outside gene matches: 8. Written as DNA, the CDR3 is TGTGCTAGTGGTTGGATTAGCGGGATAAGCTCCTACGAGCAGTACTTC. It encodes CASGWISGISSYEQYF. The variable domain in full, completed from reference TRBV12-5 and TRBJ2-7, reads DARVTQTPRHKVTEMGQEVTMRCQPILGHNTVFWYRQTMMQGLELLAYFRNRAPLDDSGMPKDRFSAEMPDATLATLKIQPSEPRDSAVYFCASGWISGISSYEQYFGPGTRLTVT.

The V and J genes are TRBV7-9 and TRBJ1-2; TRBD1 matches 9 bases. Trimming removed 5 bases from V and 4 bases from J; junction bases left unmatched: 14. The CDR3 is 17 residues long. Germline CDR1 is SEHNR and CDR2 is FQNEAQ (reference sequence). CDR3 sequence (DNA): TGTGCCAGCAGCCCGACGGACAGGGGCCTACAGTCCTATGGCTACACCTTC. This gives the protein CASSPTDRGLQSYGYTF.

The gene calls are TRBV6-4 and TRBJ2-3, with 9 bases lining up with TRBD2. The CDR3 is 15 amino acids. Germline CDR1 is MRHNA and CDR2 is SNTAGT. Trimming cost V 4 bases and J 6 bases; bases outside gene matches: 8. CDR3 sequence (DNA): TGTGCCAGCAGTGCCTCTCGGACTAGCGAGGATACGCAGTATTTT. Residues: CASSASRTSEDTQYF.

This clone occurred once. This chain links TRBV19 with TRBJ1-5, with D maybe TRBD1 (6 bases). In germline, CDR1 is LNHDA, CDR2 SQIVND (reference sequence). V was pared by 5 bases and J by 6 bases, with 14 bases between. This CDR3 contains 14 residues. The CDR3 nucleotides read TGTGCCAGTAGTCCGACAGGTTACGGTCAGCCCCAGCATTTT. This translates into CASSPTGYGQPQHF.

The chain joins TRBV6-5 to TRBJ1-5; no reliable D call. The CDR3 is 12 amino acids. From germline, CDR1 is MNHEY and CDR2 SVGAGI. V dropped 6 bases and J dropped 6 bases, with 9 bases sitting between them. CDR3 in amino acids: CASRTAGQPQHF. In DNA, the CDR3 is TGTGCCAGCAGGACTGCCGGTCAGCCCCAGCATTTT.

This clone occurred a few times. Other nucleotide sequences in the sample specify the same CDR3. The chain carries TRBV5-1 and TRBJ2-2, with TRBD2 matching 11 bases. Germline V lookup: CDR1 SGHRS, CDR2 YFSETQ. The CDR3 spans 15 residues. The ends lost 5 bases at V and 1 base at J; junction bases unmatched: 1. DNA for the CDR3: TGCGCCAGCAGTCTAGCGGGGGGGAACACCGGGGAGCTGTTTTTT. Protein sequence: CASSLAGGNTGELFF.

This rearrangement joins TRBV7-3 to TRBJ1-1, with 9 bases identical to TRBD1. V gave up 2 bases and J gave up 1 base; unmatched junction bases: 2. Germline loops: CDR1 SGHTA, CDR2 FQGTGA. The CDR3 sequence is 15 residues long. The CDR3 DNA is TGTGCCAGCAGCTTAGGGGGACAGGGGAACACTGAAGCTTTCTTT. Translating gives CASSLGGQGNTEAFF.

The CDR3 loop is CASSTRQGQNIQYF. CDR3 coding DNA: TGTGCCAGTAGTACGAGACAGGGGCAAAACATTCAGTACTTC. The chain combines TRBV19 with TRBJ2-4; TRBD1 aligns across 8 bases. In germline, CDR1 is LNHDA, CDR2 SQIVND (reference sequence). This CDR3 contains 14 residues. J gave up 5 bases and V 4 bases, and 4 bases lay outside the gene matches.

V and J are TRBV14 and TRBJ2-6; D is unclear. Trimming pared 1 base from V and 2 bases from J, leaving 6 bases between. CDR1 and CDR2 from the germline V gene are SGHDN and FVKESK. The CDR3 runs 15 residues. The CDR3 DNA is TGTGCCAGCAGCCAAGGCACGGCTGGGGCCAACGTCCTGACTTTC. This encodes CASSQGTAGANVLTF.

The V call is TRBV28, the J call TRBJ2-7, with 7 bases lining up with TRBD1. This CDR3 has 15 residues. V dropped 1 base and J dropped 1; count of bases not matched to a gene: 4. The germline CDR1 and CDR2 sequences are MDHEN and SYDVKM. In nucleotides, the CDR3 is TGTGCCAGCAGTTTATTTTGGGACAGTTCCTACGAGCAGTACTTC. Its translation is CASSLFWDSSYEQYF.

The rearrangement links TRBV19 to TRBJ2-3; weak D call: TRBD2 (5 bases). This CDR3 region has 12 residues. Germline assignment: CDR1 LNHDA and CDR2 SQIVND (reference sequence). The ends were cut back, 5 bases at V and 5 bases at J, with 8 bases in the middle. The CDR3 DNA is TGTGCCAGTAGTGTGGGGAGAGATACGCAGTATTTT. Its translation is CASSVGRDTQYF.

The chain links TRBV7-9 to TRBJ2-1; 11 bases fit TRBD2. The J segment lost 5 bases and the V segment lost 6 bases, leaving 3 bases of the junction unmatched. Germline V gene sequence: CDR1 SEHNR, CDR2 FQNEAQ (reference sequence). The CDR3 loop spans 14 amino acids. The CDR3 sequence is CASRGTSGNNEQFF. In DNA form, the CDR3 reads TGTGCCAGCAGGGGGACTAGCGGTAACAATGAGCAGTTCTTC.

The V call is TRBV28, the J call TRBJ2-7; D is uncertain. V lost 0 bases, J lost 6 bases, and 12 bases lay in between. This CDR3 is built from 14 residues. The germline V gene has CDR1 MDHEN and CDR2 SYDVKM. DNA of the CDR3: TGTGCCAGCAGTTTATGGGCAGAAAACCTCGAGCAGTACTTC. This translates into CASSLWAENLEQYF.

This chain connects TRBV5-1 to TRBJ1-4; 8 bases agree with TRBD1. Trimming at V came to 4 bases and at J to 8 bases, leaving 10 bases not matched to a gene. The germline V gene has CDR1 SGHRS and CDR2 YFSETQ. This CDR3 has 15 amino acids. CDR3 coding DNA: TGCGCCAGCAGCAGCGGACAGGGCGGGCAGGAAAAACTGTTTTTT. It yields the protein CASSSGQGGQEKLFF.

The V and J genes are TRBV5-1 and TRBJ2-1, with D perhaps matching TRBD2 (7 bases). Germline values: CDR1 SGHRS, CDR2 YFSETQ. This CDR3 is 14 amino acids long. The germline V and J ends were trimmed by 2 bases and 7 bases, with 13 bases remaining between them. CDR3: CASSLTGRGNEQFF. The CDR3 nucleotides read TGCGCCAGCAGCTTAACAGGGAGGGGTAATGAGCAGTTCTTC.

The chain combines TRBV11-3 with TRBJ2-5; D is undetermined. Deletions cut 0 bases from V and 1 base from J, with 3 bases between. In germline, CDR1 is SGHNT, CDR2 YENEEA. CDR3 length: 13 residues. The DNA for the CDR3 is TGTGCCAGCAGCTTAGACAGCCAAGAGACCCAGTACTTC. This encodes CASSLDSQETQYF. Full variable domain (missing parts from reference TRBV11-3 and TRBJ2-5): EAGVVQSPRYKIIEKKQPVAFWCNPISGHNTLYWYLQNLGQGPELLIRYENEEAVDDSQLPKDRFSAERLKGVDSTLKIQPAELGDSAVYLCASSLDSQETQYFGPGTRLLVL.

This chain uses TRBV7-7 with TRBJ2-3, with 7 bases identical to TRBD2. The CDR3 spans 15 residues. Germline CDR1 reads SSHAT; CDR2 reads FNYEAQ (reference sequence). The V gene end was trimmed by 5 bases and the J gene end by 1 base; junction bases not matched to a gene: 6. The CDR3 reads CASSPMGRGTDTQYF. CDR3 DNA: TGTGCCAGCAGCCCGATGGGGAGGGGCACAGATACGCAGTATTTT.

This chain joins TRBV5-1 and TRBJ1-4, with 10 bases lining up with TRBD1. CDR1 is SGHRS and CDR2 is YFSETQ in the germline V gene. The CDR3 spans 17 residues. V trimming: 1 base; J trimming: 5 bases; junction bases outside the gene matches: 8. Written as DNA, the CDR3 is TGCGCCAGCAGCTTGATGCGACAGGGGGCAAGAAATGAAAAACTGTTTTTT. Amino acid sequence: CASSLMRQGARNEKLFF. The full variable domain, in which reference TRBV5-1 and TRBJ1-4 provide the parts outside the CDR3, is KAGVTQTPRYLIKTRGQQVTLSCSPISGHRSVSWYQQTPGQGLQFLFEYFSETQRNKGNFPGRFSGRQFSNSRSEMNVSTLELGDSALYLCASSLMRQGARNEKLFFGSGTQLSVL.

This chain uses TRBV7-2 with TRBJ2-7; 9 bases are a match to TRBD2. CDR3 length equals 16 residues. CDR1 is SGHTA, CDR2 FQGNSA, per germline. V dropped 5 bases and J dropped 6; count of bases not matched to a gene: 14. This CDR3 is CASSPSGGGRALEQYF. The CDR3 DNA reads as TGTGCCAGCAGCCCGTCGGGGGGCGGGAGGGCCCTCGAGCAGTACTTC.